The 23 T cell receptor beta chains in this list originate from one sample, sequenced in a study of T-cell memory formation after mild COVID-19. TCRdb processed the 5' RACE reads anew with MiXCR; each CDR3 protein has one entry. Of hundreds of thousands of distinct CDR3 sequences listed, approximately 21% are singletons. The sequenced material came from PBMCs or a T cell subset sorted from them (not recorded which). All receptors come from an adult woman who had mild COVID-19 (a few samples of this study predate the infection). Cell type and time point are not known.

The chain has TRBV5-1 and TRBJ2-7, with D possibly TRBD2 on 5 matching bases. The germline V gene has CDR1 SGHRS and CDR2 YFSETQ. CDR3 length equals 14 residues. Deletions cut 4 bases from V and 0 bases from J, with 11 bases between. The CDR3 loop reads CASSPTDFSYEQYF. CDR3 sequence (DNA): TGCGCCAGCAGCCCAACGGACTTCTCCTACGAGCAGTACTTC.

This clonotype was counted at least ten times. This rearrangement joins TRBV25-1 to TRBJ2-5; a possible D gene is TRBD2 (5 bases). The germline V gene encodes CDR1 MGHDK and CDR2 SYGVNS. The CDR3 is made up of 18 amino acids. The V end was cut by 2 bases, the J end by 2 bases, with 21 bases between. The DNA for the CDR3 is TGTGCCAGCAGTGAACCCCCTTGGAGGTCCGAGGGACAAGAGACCCAGTACTTC. Amino acids: CASSEPPWRSEGQETQYF.

V is TRBV7-2 and J is TRBJ1-1; D possibly corresponds to TRBD1 (5 bases). CDR3 length: 13 amino acids. With 3 bases removed from V and 7 bases from J, the gap between germline ends came to 12 bases. Germline V gives CDR1 SGHTA, CDR2 FQGNSA. The chain's CDR3 is CASSLNRYGEAFF. In nucleotides, the CDR3 is TGTGCCAGCAGCTTGAACAGGTATGGTGAAGCTTTCTTT.

The chain employs TRBV5-4 and TRBJ2-7, with D perhaps TRBD1 (6 bases). CDR1 is SGHNT, CDR2 YYREEE, per germline (reference sequence). The V gene lost 3 bases and the J gene lost 6 bases, with 13 bases spanning the gap. The CDR3 spans 13 residues. CDR3 nucleotide sequence: TGTGCCAGCAGCTCGGTGGGGGCGCGCGAGCAGTACTTC. Encoded protein: CASSSVGAREQYF.

This clonotype was found once. The gene calls are TRBV9 and TRBJ2-2, with 8 bases aligning to TRBD1. J was trimmed by 0 bases and V by 2 bases; bases with no gene match: 18. Germline V CDR1 and CDR2: SGDLS, YYNGEE. The CDR3 is made up of 21 amino acids. The chain's CDR3 is CASSVPSPATTGVPNTGELFF. CDR3 coding DNA: TGTGCCAGCAGCGTCCCTTCCCCCGCTACGACAGGGGTCCCGAACACCGGGGAGCTGTTTTTT.

This clonotype was observed a few times. This rearrangement joins TRBV7-6 to TRBJ2-5; D is ambiguous. The CDR3 has 15 amino acids. Trimming pared 5 bases from V and 4 bases from J, leaving 17 bases between. CDR1 and CDR2 from the germline V gene are SGHVS and FNYEAQ. The CDR3 bases are TGTGCCAGCAGCCCCTCTCCGGTACTGCGAGAGACCCAGTACTTC. As protein: CASSPSPVLRETQYF.

CDR3 nucleotide sequence: TGTGCCAGCAGGGGACAGGGAGGCGGGGAGCTGTTTTTT. Its protein is CASRGQGGGELFF. The chain has TRBV2 and TRBJ2-2, with TRBD1 identical over 9 bases. V gave up 6 bases and J gave up 7 bases; unmatched junction bases: 3. Germline V CDR1 and CDR2: SNHLY, FYNNEI. The CDR3 extends over 13 amino acids.

This clonotype has just a few counts. The gene calls are TRBV7-6 and TRBJ2-3; 14 bases are shared with TRBD2. The V gene's germline CDR1 is SGHVS and CDR2 FNYEAQ. The CDR3 contains 18 residues. V lost 5 bases and J lost 2; bases outside the gene matches: 9. The CDR3 sequence: CASSLHSTSGRVTDTQYF. DNA of the CDR3: TGTGCCAGCAGCCTCCACTCGACTAGCGGGAGGGTCACAGATACGCAGTATTTT.

The chain carries TRBV7-9 and TRBJ2-6; D may be TRBD2 (6 bases). Per the germline V gene, CDR1 is SEHNR and CDR2 is FQNEAQ (reference sequence). There are 17 residues in the CDR3. The ends were cut back, 1 base at V and 5 bases at J, with 15 bases in the middle. The CDR3 region is CASSLGPPGLRANVLTF. CDR3 in DNA: TGTGCCAGCAGCTTAGGGCCTCCGGGACTTAGGGCCAACGTCCTGACTTTC.

The sample holds a few counts of this clonotype. The chain recombines TRBV18 with TRBJ2-4, with D possibly TRBD2 on 6 matching bases. The CDR3 totals 16 residues. The germline V gene encodes CDR1 KGHSH and CDR2 LQKENI. Between the trimmed V and J ends, which lost 2 bases and 1 base, there was a span of 12 bases. The CDR3 is CASSPEGGSAKNIQYF. DNA of the CDR3: TGTGCCAGCTCACCAGAGGGAGGTAGTGCCAAAAACATTCAGTACTTC.

This clonotype was counted a few times. This rearrangement joins TRBV7-2 to TRBJ2-2; D gene unclear. Germline V gene sequence: CDR1 SGHTA, CDR2 FQGNSA. This CDR3 spans 16 amino acids. V dropped 3 bases and J dropped 4 bases, with 15 bases sitting between them. The CDR3 DNA sequence: TGTGCCAGCAGCTTGAATAGGGAAGCGACCACCGGGGAGCTGTTTTTT. Its protein product is CASSLNREATTGELFF.

This clonotype occurred a few times. CDR3 DNA sequence: TGTGCCAGCAGTTACCCCTTGGAGGCAGGGGGCCCGTCCAGCGGTAGCACCGGGGAGCTGTTTTTT. This sequence encodes CASSYPLEAGGPSSGSTGELFF. V usage is TRBV6-2 or TRBV6-3 and J usage is TRBJ2-2; TRBD1 agrees at 8 bases. The CDR3 runs to 22 residues. With 2 bases clipped from V and 4 bases from J, the junction kept 24 bases outside the gene matches. CDR1 and CDR2 (germline): MNHEY, SVGEGT.

This clonotype was counted only a few times. The chain has TRBV2 and TRBJ1-2; D is perhaps TRBD1 (6 bases). The CDR3 extends over 10 amino acids. V was shortened by 9 bases and J by 4 bases, with 6 bases between the two germline ends. The germline V gene has CDR1 SNHLY and CDR2 FYNNEI. CDR3 in amino acids: CARGGYGYTF. DNA for the CDR3: TGTGCCAGAGGGGGCTATGGCTACACCTTC.

There are a few counts of this clonotype. The chain carries TRBV30 and TRBJ1-1; D may be TRBD1 (5 bases). Deletions cut 0 bases from V and 4 bases from J, with 9 bases between. Germline-derived CDR1 and CDR2 are GTSNPN and SVGIG (reference sequence). The CDR3 loop spans 13 amino acids. The CDR3 DNA follows: TGTGCCTGGAGTGTGGGGCGGGGCACTGAAGCTTTCTTT. Translated: CAWSVGRGTEAFF.

The CDR3 bases are TGTGCCTGGACCCCCTCGGGGGATGAGCAGTTCTTC. Encoded protein: CAWTPSGDEQFF. The chain links TRBV30 to TRBJ2-1; weak D call: TRBD2 (6 bases). Germline loops: CDR1 GTSNPN, CDR2 SVGIG (reference sequence). Trimming removed 4 bases from V and 8 bases from J, with 12 bases in between. The CDR3 has 12 residues.

The rearrangement links TRBV6-2 or TRBV6-3 to TRBJ1-6, with unresolved D. The ends were cut back, 2 bases at V and 7 bases at J, with 6 bases in the middle. There are 13 residues in the CDR3. From germline, CDR1 is MNHEY and CDR2 SVGEGT. CDR3 DNA: TGTGCCAGCAGTTACAAGAAGAATTCACCCCTCCACTTT. Its translation: CASSYKKNSPLHF.

This rearrangement joins TRBV29-1 to TRBJ2-7, with TRBD2 identical over 8 bases. V dropped 1 base and J dropped 4; count of bases not matched to a gene: 6. The CDR3 has 14 residues. Germline V CDR1 and CDR2: SQVTM, ANQGSEA. In DNA, the CDR3 is TGCAGCGTTGAAGCAGCGGGAGCCGGATACGAGCAGTACTTC. Translation gives CSVEAAGAGYEQYF.

In this sample, this clonotype turned up a few times. This rearrangement joins TRBV6-6 to TRBJ2-3; no definite D call. The CDR3 has 16 residues. The germline V gene encodes CDR1 MNHNY and CDR2 SVGAGI (reference sequence). With 4 bases removed from V and 6 bases from J, the gap between germline ends came to 20 bases. This chain's CDR3 is CASSFESASSTDTQYF. The CDR3 nucleotides read TGTGCCAGCAGTTTCGAGAGCGCTTCTAGTACGGATACGCAGTATTTT.

The chain uses TRBV29-1 and TRBJ2-5; TRBD2 aligns across 8 bases. There are 13 residues in the CDR3. Germline V lookup: CDR1 SQVTM, CDR2 ANQGSEA. V dropped 3 bases and J dropped 4; count of bases not matched to a gene: 4. Here the CDR3 reads CSVDAGGGETQYF. The CDR3 DNA follows: TGCAGCGTTGACGCGGGAGGAGGAGAGACCCAGTACTTC. The whole variable domain, filled in from reference TRBV29-1 and TRBJ2-5, reads SAVISQKPSRDICQRGTSLTIQCQVDSQVTMMFWYRQQPGQSLTLIATANQGSEATYESGFVIDKFPISRPNLTFSTLTVSNMSPEDSSIYLCSVDAGGGETQYFGPGTRLLVL.

J is TRBJ1-2 and V is TRBV28; unclear D gene. Germline CDR1 is MDHEN and CDR2 is SYDVKM. V lost 7 bases and J 3 bases, leaving 12 bases between the germline ends. The CDR3 has 13 residues. The CDR3 loop reads CASTKAWDYGYTF. The CDR3 bases are TGTGCCAGCACGAAAGCCTGGGACTATGGCTACACCTTC.

This clonotype appeared a few times. This chain joins TRBV6-5 and TRBJ2-1; D unclear. This CDR3 is 16 amino acids long. Germline CDR1 MNHEY, CDR2 SVGAGI. Deletions cut 6 bases from V and 5 bases from J, with 20 bases between. The CDR3 sequence: CASSQPTRSSNNEQFF. In DNA form, the CDR3 reads TGTGCCAGCAGCCAACCTACTCGGAGTTCCAACAATGAGCAGTTCTTC.

This clonotype was seen only a few times. The chain employs TRBV5-1 and TRBJ1-1; D call uncertain. Trimming removed 3 bases from V and 6 bases from J, with 15 bases in between. The CDR3 spans 14 residues. Germline V gene lookup returns CDR1 SGHRS and CDR2 YFSETQ. The CDR3 sequence: CASSSRSGRAEAFF. CDR3 nucleotides: TGCGCCAGCAGCTCCCGGTCGGGGAGAGCTGAAGCTTTCTTT.

This clonotype came up a few times. The chain carries TRBV9 and TRBJ2-1, with TRBD2 identical over 9 bases. J was trimmed by 9 bases and V by 1 base; bases with no gene match: 8. Germline values: CDR1 SGDLS, CDR2 YYNGEE. The length of the CDR3 is 15 residues. The CDR3 DNA is TGTGCCAGCAGCGTACGAATAGCGGGAGTAGTTGAGCAGTTCTTC. This gives the protein CASSVRIAGVVEQFF.